This T cell receptor (beta chain) emerged from a study of T cell changes during pregnancy in multiple sclerosis (dated by TCRdb to the late 2010s). For the wider study: In women with multiple sclerosis, the researchers looked at how the T cell repertoire shifted as pregnancy progressed.

Trimming removed 4 bases from V and 0 bases from J; the gene matches leave 1 base unexplained. CDR1 is given as SGHRS and CDR2 as YFSETQ, both from the germline V gene. The CDR3 covers 15 residues, taking in both the cysteine and the phenylalanine. The CDR3 DNA has 45 bases and is translated from base 1. Note on this clone: The target of this receptor is not known. No much larger clonotype is one base removed from it; base qualities were not supplied.

Receptor libraries were prepared by the immunoSEQ multiplex PCR assay. TCRdb holds this immuneACCESS table with in-frame rearrangements only. Some clones are missing; in checked studies, unresolved V genes explain under half, and the rest has no known cause. Within this sample are about 47,000 clones, with 75% to 90% of them counted one time only. The leading ten clones occupy approximately 8% of the sample. The sequencing used CD8+ T cells from peripheral blood mononuclear cells, collected in the second trimester of pregnancy. This clonotype was obtained from a female donor with multiple sclerosis, enrolled in a pregnancy study. The sequence joins TRBV5-1 to TRBJ1-4; TRBD1 fits 9 bases in the junction. The DNA is TGCGCCAGCAGCGGGACAGGGTCAACTAATGAAAAACTGTTTTTT. Its translation reads: CASSGTGSTNEKLFF.